This T cell receptor beta chain was identified during a study of Graves' ophthalmopathy and Graves' hyperthyroidism (dated by TCRdb to 2016 to 2019). The study in broad terms: Peripheral blood samples were taken at the time of initial diagnosis, before any treatment was given. TCR beta repertoire signatures were used to distinguish Graves' ophthalmopathy from Graves' hyperthyroidism and to predict progression to ophthalmopathy. In total, approximately 140 blood samples were TCR-sequenced: fewer than 50 ophthalmopathy, over 70 hyperthyroidism and roughly 17 hyperthyroidism-to-ophthalmopathy patients. To explore V-J signatures that separate ophthalmopathy from hyperthyroidism, a discovery set of about 100 patients was enrolled, consisting of under 50 with ophthalmopathy and around 60 with stable hyperthyroidism. An independent validation cohort comprised 18 hyperthyroidism patients and 15 to 17 patients who later progressed from hyperthyroidism to ophthalmopathy. In six hyperthyroidism patients, T-cell repertoires of thyroid tissue and blood were compared. Once sampling was done, hyperthyroidism patients were given methimazole at a starting dose of 30 mg daily, while ophthalmopathy patients were given high-dose intravenous methylprednisolone. The paper as a whole reports these results and caveats: Among expanded thyroid clonotypes with frequency above 0.001, most also showed up in blood, which suggests that blood repertoires may reflect the thyroid immune response. In validation, the model predicted ophthalmopathy progression with 55% to 71% sensitivity and 72% to 80% specificity; around twelve predicted patients were CT-confirmed with GO in a median of about 7.1 months. The 13-signature model separated ophthalmopathy from stable hyperthyroidism with 85% to 90% sensitivity and roughly 84% specificity in cross-validation, and 80%/75% in the test set. Sample size was not predetermined statistically, and investigators were not blinded to group allocation.

Hyperthyroidism was considered stable if no progression to ophthalmopathy occurred within 18 months of follow-up. The hyperthyroidism patients were 18 to 65 years old and newly diagnosed, with a disease duration of less than 2 months. Patients with other autoimmune diseases, uncontrolled infections, pregnancy or lactation were excluded. Diagnosis relied on clinical symptoms, serum thyroxine, TRAb, thyroid ultrasound and orbital computed tomography. Using Ficoll-Paque density gradient centrifugation, PBMCs were isolated from roughly 9.2 ml of fresh peripheral blood. Total RNA was extracted with Trizol reagent and quality-checked on an Agilent 2100 Bioanalyzer. For repertoire sequencing, the TCR beta CDR3 regions were amplified from RNA transcripts. HTBI primers and the Qiagen OneStep RT-PCR kit were used in a first-round RT-PCR, which was followed by a second-round multiplex PCR, size selection and purification. Libraries were sequenced paired-end with 100 bp reads on an Illumina HiSeq2000. In the original analysis: SOAPnuke was used to process the reads, throwing out any read that had adapters, had uncalled bases, had a mean Phred below 15, or lacked an exact constant-primer or identifier match. COPE v1.2.5 was used to merge the high-quality paired reads. Clonotypes were defined as unique nucleotide sequences and were aligned to IMGT TRB V, D and J references using MiTCR v1.1. The analysis was limited to V-J combinations with a frequency above 0.0001, which together covered about 99% of repertoires. For each V-J combination, a TCR clonal expansion and chaos score was defined as F50 clonal expansion divided by the chaos observed in the TCRdist matrix. Welch's t-statistics and random forest were used to narrow the features down to more than 10 V-J combinations, which were then fed into a naive Bayes classifier. Thyroid-blood repertoire similarity was quantified with the Morisita-Horn index. TCRdb reprocessed the public reads (quality trimming at Q25 with fastp, clone calling with MiXCR) and kept in-frame beta chains. One record per CDR3 amino acid sequence lists the most common genes and DNA. These V and J calls are TCRdb output, not the study's own analysis. In this sample the table shows almost 40,000 distinct CDR3 sequences, roughly 52% of which occur a single time. The ten largest clones represent roughly 25% of the sample.

This clonotype occurred many times. What antigen it recognizes has not been identified. No per-base quality is available; no much larger clone lies one base away. As encoded in the germline V gene (reference sequence), CDR1 is MNHNY while CDR2 is SVGAGI. Between the V and J ends, shortened by 7 bases and 0 bases respectively, the junction contains 15 bases. The CDR3 runs 15 residues from the cysteine to the phenylalanine. Only the CDR3 DNA is retained, 45 bases long and in frame from the first base. The TCR sequence derives from an adult woman with stable Graves' hyperthyroidism. The chain couples TRBV6-6 to TRBJ1-1; the D segment could be TRBD1, given 5 matching bases. Sample: peripheral blood. The DNA sequence follows: TGTGCCAGCACCCCCGACGGGGCTGTGAACACTGAAGCTTTCTTT. The resulting protein is CASTPDGAVNTEAFF.